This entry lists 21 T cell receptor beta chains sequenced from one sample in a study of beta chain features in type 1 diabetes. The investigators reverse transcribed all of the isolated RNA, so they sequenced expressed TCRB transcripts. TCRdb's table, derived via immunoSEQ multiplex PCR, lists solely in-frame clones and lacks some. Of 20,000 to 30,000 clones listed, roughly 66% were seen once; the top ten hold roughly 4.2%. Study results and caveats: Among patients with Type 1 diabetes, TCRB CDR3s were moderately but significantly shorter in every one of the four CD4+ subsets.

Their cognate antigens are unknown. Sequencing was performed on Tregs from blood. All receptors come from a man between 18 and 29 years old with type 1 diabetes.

CDR3 DNA: TGTGCCAGCAGCTTAAACCCCGGGACAGGGTACACCGGGGAGCTGTTTTTT. The encoded protein is CASSLNPGTGYTGELFF. The chain carries TRBV11-2 and TRBJ2-2; 9 bases match TRBD1. Germline V lookup: CDR1 SGHAT, CDR2 FQNNGV. This CDR3 contains 17 residues. J lost 3 bases, V lost 2 bases, and 7 bases had no gene match.

CDR3 residues: CASSQQGSSYEQYF. The CDR3 bases are TGTGCCAGCTCACAACAGGGTTCTTCCTACGAGCAGTACTTC. This chain connects TRBV18 to TRBJ2-7; possibly TRBD1 for D (6 bases). V was clipped by 4 bases and J by 1 base, with 11 bases between them. The CDR3 extends over 14 amino acids. Germline CDR1 is KGHSH and CDR2 is LQKENI.

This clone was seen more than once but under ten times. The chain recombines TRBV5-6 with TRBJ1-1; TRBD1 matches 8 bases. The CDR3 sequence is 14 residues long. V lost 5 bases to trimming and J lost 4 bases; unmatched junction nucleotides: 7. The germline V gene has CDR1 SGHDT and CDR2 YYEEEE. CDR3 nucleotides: TGTGCCAGCAGTTGGGCAGGGGGCGTCACTGAAGCTTTCTTT. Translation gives CASSWAGGVTEAFF.

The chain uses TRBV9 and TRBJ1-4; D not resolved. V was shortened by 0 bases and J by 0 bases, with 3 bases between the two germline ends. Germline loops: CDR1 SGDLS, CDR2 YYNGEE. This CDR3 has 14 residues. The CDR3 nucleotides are TGTGCCAGCAGCGTAGGAGCAACTAATGAAAAACTGTTTTTT. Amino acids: CASSVGATNEKLFF. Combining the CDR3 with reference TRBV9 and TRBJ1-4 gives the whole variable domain DSGVTQTPKHLITATGQRVTLRCSPRSGDLSVYWYQQSLDQGLQFLIQYYNGEERAKGNILERFSAQQFPDLHSELNLSSLELGDSALYFCASSVGATNEKLFFGSGTQLSVL.

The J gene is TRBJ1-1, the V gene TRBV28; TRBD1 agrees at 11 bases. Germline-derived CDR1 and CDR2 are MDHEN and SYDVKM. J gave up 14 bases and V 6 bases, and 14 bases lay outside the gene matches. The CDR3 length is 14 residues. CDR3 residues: CASRPGDRGYSWFF. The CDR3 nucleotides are TGTGCCAGCAGGCCGGGGGACAGGGGGTACAGTTGGTTCTTT.

CDR3 region: CASSPRSLPSGANVLTF. DNA for the CDR3: TGTGCCAGCAGTCCTAGGTCGCTGCCGTCTGGGGCCAACGTCCTGACTTTC. This chain joins TRBV28 and TRBJ2-6; D remains ambiguous. CDR1 MDHEN and CDR2 SYDVKM come from the germline V gene. The CDR3 is 17 residues long. Trimming stripped 5 bases from V and 1 base from J, with 15 bases between.

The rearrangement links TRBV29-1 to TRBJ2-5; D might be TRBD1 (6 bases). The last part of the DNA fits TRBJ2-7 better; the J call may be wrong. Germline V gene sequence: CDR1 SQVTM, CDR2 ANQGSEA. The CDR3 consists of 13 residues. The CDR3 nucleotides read TGCAGCGTTGAGTTACAGGGCGGGTACGAGCAGTACTTC. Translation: CSVELQGGYEQYF.

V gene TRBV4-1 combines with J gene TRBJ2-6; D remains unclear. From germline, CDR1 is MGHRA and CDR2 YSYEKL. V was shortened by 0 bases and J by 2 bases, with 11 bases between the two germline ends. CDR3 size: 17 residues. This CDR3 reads CASSQDVRSAGANVLTF. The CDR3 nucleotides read TGCGCCAGCAGCCAAGATGTCAGGTCGGCTGGGGCCAACGTCCTGACTTTC.

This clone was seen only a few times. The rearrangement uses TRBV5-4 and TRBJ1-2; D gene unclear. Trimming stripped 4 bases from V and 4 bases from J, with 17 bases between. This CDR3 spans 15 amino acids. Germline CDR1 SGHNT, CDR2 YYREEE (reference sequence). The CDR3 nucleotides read TGTGCCAGCAGCCGGCCCACGTCTAGGTCCTATGGCTACACCTTC. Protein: CASSRPTSRSYGYTF.

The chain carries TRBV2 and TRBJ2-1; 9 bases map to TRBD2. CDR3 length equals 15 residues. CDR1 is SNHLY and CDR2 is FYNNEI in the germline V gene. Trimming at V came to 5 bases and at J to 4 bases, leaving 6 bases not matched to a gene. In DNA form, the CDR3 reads TGTGCCAGCAGTATTAGCGGGGGCCTGTACAATGAGCAGTTCTTC. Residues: CASSISGGLYNEQFF. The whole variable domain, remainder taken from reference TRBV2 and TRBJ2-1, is EPEVTQTPSHQVTQMGQEVILRCVPISNHLYFYWYRQILGQKVEFLVSFYNNEISEKSEIFDDQFSVERPDGSNFTLKIRSTKLEDSAMYFCASSISGGLYNEQFFGPGTRLTVL.

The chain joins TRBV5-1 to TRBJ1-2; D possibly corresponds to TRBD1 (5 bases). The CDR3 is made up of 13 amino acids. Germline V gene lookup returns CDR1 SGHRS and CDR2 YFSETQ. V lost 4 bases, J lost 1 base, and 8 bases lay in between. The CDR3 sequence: CASSRGVNYGYTF. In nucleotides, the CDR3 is TGCGCCAGCAGCCGGGGGGTTAACTATGGCTACACCTTC.

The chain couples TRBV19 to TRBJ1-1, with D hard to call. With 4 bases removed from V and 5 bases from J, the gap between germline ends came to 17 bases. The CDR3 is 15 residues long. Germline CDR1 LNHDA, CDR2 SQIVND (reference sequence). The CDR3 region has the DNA TGTGCCAGTAGTACGCCGCAACGGGGAGGGACTGAAGCTTTCTTT. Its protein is CASSTPQRGGTEAFF.

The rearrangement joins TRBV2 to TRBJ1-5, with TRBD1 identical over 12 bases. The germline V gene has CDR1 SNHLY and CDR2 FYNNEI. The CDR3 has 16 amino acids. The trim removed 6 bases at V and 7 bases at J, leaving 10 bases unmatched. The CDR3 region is CASSGTGGVGSQPQHF. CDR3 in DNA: TGTGCCAGCAGCGGGACAGGGGGCGTAGGATCGCAGCCCCAGCATTTT.

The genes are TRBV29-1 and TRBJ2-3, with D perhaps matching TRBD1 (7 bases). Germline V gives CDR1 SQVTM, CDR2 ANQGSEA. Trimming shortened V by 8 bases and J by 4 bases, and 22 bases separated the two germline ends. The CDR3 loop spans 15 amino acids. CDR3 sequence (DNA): TGCAGCACCCGGGCGGGGACAGTTGCCCCAGATACGCAGTATTTT. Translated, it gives CSTRAGTVAPDTQYF.

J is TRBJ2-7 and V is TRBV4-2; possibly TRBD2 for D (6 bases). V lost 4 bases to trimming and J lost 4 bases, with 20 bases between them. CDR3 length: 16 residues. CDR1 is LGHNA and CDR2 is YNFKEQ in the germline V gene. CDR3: CASSLFEEGGGYEQYF. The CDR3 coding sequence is TGTGCCAGCAGCCTATTTGAGGAGGGAGGAGGGTACGAGCAGTACTTC.

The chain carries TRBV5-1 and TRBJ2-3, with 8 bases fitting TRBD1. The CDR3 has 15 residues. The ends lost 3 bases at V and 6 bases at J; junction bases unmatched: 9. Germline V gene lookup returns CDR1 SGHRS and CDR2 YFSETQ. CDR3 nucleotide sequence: TGCGCCAGCAGCTCTACAGGGGGGATAGGCGATACGCAGTATTTT. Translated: CASSSTGGIGDTQYF.

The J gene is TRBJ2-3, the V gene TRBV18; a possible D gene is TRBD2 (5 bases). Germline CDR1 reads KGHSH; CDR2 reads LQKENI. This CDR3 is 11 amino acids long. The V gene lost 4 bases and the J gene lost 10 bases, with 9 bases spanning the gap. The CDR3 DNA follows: TGTGCCAGCTCACGGAGCGGAGCGCAGTATTTT. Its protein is CASSRSGAQYF.

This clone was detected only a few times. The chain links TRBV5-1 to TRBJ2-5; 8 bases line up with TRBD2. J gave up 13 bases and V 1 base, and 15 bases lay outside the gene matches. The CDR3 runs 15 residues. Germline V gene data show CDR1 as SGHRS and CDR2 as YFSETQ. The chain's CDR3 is CASSLLEAGGLFRYF. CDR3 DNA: TGCGCCAGCAGCTTGTTGGAGGCGGGGGGCCTCTTTCGGTACTTC.

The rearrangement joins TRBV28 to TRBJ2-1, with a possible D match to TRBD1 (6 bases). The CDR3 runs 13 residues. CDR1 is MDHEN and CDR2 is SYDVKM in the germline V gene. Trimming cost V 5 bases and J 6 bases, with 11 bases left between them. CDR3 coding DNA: TGTGCCAGCAGTCAGGGGTCGGGCAATGAGCAGTTCTTC. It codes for CASSQGSGNEQFF. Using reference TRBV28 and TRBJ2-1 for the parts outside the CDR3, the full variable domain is DVKVTQSSRYLVKRTGEKVFLECVQDMDHENMFWYRQDPGLGLRLIYFSYDVKMKEKGDIPEGYSVSREKKERFSLILESASTNQTSMYLCASSQGSGNEQFFGPGTRLTVL.

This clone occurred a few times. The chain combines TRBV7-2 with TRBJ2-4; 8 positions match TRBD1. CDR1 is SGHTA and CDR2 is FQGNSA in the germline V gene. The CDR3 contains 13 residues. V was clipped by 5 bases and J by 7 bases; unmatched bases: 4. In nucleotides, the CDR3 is TGTGCCAGCAGCCGTCGACAGGGGAACATTCAGTACTTC. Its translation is CASSRRQGNIQYF.

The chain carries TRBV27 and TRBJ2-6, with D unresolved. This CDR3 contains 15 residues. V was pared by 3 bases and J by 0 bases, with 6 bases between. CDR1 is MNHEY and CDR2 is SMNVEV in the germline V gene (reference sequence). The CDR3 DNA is TGTGCCAGCAGTTTGGGCACCTCTGGGGCCAACGTCCTGACTTTC. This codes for CASSLGTSGANVLTF.